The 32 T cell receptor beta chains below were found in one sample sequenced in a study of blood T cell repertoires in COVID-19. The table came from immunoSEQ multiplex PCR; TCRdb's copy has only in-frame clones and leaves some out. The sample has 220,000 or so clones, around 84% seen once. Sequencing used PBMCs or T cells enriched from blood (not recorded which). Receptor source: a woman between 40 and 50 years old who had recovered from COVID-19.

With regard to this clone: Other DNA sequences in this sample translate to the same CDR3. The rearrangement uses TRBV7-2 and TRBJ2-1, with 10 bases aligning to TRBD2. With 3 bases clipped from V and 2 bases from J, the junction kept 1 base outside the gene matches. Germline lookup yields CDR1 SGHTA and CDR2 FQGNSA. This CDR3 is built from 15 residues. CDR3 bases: TGTGCCAGCAGCTTGGGACTAGCGCCCTACAATGAGCAGTTCTTC. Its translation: CASSLGLAPYNEQFF.

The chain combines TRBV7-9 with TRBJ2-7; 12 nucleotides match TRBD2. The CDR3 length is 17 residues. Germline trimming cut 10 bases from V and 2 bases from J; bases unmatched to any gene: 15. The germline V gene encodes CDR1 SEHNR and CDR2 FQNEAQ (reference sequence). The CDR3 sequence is CANPFGFRTSGTYEQYV. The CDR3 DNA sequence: TGTGCCAACCCCTTCGGGTTCCGGACTAGCGGGACCTACGAGCAGTACGTC.

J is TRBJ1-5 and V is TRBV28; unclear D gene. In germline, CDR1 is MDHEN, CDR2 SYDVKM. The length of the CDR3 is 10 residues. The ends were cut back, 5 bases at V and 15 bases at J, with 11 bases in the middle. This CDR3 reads CASSQAAWHF. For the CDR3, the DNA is TGTGCCAGCAGTCAAGCGGCTTGGCATTTT.

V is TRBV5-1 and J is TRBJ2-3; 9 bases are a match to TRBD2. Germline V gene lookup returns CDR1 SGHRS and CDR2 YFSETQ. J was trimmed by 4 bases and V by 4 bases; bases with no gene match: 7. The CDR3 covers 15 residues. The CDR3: CASSPEGLAPDTQYF. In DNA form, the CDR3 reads TGCGCCAGCAGCCCTGAGGGACTAGCCCCAGATACGCAGTATTTT.

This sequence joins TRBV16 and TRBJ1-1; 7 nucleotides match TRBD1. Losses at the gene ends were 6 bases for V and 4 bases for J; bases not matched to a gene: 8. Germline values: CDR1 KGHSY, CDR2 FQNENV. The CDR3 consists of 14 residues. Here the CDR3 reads CASSQGDSTTEAFF. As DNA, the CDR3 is TGTGCCAGCAGTCAGGGGGACAGCACCACTGAAGCTTTCTTT. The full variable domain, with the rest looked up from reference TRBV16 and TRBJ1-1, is GEEVAQTPKHLVRGEGQKAKLYCAPIKGHSYVFWYQQVLKNEFKFLISFQNENVFDETGMPKERFSAKCLPNSPCSLEIQATKLEDSAVYFCASSQGDSTTEAFFGQGTRLTVV.

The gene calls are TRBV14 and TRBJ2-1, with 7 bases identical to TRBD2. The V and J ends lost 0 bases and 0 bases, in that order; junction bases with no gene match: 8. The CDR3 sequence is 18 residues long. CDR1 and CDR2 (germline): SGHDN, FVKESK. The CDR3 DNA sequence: TGTGCCAGCAGCCAAGATAATCGGGGGAGGGCCTCCTACAATGAGCAGTTCTTC. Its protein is CASSQDNRGRASYNEQFF.

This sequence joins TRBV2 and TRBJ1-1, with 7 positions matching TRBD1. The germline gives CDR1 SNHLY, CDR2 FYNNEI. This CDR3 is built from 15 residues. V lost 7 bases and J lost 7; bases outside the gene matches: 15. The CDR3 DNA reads TGTGCCAGCATCACGAGGTTGACAGGGTGGGGTGAAGCTTTCTTT. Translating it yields CASITRLTGWGEAFF.

The CDR3 spells CASSSGGLAGGREQFF. CDR3 coding DNA: TGTGCCAGCAGCTCCGGGGGACTAGCGGGAGGGCGTGAGCAGTTCTTC. J is TRBJ2-1 and V is TRBV11-3; TRBD2 matches at 16 bases. CDR3 length: 16 amino acids. V dropped 4 bases and J dropped 9; count of bases not matched to a gene: 6. Germline-derived CDR1 and CDR2 are SGHNT and YENEEA.

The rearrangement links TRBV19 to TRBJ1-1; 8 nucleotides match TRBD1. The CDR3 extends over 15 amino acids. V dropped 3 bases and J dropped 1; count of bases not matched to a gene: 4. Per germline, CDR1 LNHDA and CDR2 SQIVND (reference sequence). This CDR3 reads CASSMQGAQNTEAFF. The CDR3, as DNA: TGTGCCAGTAGTATGCAGGGGGCGCAGAACACTGAAGCTTTCTTT.

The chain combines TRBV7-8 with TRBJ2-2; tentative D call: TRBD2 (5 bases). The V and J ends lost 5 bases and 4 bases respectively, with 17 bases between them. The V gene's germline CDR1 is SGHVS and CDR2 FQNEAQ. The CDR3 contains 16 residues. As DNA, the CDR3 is TGTGCCAGCAGCCCAAATCTTGGACTTCGCACCGGGGAGCTGTTTTTT. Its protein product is CASSPNLGLRTGELFF.

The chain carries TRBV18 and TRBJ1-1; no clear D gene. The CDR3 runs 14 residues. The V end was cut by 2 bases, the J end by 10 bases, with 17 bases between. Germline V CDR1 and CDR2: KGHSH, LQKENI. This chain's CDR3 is CASSPNTGIVIAFF. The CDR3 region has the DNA TGTGCCAGCTCACCAAACACGGGGATAGTTATAGCTTTCTTT.

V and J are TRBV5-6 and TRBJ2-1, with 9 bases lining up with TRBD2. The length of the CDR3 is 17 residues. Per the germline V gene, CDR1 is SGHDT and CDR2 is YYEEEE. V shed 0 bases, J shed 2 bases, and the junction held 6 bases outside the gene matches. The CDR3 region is CASSLVPGLAAYNEQFF. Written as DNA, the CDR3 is TGTGCCAGCAGCTTGGTACCGGGACTAGCAGCCTACAATGAGCAGTTCTTC.

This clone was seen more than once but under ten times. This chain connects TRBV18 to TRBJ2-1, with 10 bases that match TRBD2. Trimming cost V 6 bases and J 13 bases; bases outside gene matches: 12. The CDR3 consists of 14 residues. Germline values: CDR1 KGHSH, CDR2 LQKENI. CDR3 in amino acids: CASSSWTSGSLQFF. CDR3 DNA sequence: TGTGCCAGCTCCTCCTGGACTAGCGGCTCGTTACAGTTCTTC.

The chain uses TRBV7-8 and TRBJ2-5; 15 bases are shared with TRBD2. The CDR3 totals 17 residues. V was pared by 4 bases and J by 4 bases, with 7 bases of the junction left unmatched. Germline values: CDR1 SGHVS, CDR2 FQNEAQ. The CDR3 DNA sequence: TGTGCCAGCAGCTCCGGGACTAGCGGGAGGTTCCCAGAGACCCAGTACTTC. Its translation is CASSSGTSGRFPETQYF.

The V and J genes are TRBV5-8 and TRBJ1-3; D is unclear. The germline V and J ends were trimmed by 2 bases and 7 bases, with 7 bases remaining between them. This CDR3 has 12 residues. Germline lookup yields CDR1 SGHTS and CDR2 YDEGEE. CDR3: CASSFGGNTIYF. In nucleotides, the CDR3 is TGTGCCAGCAGCTTCGGAGGGAACACCATATATTTT.

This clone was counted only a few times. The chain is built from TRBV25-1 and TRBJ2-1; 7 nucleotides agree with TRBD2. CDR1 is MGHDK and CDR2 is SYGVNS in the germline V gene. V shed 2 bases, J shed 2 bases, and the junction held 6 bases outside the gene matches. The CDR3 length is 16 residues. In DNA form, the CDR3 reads TGTGCCAGCAGTGAACGACTAGCAGAAGCCTACAATGAGCAGTTCTTC. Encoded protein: CASSERLAEAYNEQFF.

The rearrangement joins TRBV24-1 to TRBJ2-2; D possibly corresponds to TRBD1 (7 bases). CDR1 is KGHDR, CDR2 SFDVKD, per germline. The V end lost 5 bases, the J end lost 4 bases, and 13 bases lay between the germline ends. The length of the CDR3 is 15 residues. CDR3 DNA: TGTGCCACCAGTGTGGCAGGGGGGTCCACCGGGGAGCTGTTTTTT. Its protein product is CATSVAGGSTGELFF.

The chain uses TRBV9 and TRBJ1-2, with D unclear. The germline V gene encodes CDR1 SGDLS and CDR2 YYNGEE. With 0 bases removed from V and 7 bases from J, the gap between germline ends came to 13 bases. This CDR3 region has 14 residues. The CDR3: CASSVENPGGGYTF. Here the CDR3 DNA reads TGTGCCAGCAGCGTAGAAAATCCGGGAGGTGGCTACACCTTC.

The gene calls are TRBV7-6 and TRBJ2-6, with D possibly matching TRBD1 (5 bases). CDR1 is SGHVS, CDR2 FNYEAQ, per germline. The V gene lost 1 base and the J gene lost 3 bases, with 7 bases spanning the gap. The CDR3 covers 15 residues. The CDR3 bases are TGTGCCAGCAGCTTAGGCAGGGTTGGGGCCAACGTCCTGACTTTC. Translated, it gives CASSLGRVGANVLTF.

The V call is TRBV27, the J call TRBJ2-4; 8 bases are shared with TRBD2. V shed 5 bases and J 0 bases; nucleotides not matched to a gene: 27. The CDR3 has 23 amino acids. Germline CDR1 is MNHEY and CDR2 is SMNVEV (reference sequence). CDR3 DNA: TGTGCCAGCAGTCCCCGCGGCGGGGGGACGGTTACCGATCTTTGGGGAGCCAAAAACATTCAGTACTTC. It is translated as CASSPRGGGTVTDLWGAKNIQYF.

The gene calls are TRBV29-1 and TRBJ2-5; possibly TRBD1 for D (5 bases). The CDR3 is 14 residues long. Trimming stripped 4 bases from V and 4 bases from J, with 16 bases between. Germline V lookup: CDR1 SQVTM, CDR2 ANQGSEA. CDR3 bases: TGCAGCGTTGCACCCAGGGTAGGAAGAGAGACCCAGTACTTC. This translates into CSVAPRVGRETQYF.

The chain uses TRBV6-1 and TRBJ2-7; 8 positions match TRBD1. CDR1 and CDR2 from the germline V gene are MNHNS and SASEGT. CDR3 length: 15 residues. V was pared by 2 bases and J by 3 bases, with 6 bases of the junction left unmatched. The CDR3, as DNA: TGTGCCAGCAGTGAAAGGGGGACAGGAATCTACGAGCAGTACTTC. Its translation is CASSERGTGIYEQYF.

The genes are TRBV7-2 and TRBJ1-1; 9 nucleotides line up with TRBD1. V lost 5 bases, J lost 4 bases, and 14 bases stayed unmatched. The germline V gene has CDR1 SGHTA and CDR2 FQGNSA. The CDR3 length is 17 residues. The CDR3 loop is CASSPGQGKVKGTEAFF. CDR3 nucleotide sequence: TGTGCCAGCAGCCCCGGACAGGGGAAGGTTAAGGGCACTGAAGCTTTCTTT.

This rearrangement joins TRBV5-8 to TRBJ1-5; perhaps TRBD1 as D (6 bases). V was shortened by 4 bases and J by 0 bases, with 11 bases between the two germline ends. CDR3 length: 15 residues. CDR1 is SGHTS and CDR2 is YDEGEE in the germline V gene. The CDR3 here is CASSPQGYSNQPQHF. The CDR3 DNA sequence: TGTGCCAGCAGCCCTCAGGGGTATAGCAATCAGCCCCAGCATTTT.

CDR3 in amino acids: CASTTGVLSRAGANVLTF. The CDR3 DNA reads TGTGCCAGTACTACAGGGGTATTGTCCAGGGCGGGGGCCAACGTCCTGACTTTC. The chain has TRBV19 and TRBJ2-6; 7 positions agree with TRBD1. The CDR3 extends over 18 amino acids. Germline CDR1 LNHDA, CDR2 SQIVND (reference sequence). Germline trimming cut 7 bases from V and 4 bases from J; bases unmatched to any gene: 16.

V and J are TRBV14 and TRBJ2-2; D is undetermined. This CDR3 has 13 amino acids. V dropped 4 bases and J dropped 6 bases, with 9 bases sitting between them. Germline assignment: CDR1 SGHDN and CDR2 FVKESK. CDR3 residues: CASSPTRPGELFF. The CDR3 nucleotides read TGTGCCAGCAGCCCTACGAGGCCCGGGGAGCTGTTTTTT.

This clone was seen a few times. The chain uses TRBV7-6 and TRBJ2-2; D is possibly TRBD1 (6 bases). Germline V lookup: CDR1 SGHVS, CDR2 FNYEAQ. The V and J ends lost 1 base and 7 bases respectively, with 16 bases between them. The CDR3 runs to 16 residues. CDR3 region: CASSLVSAGAGGELFF. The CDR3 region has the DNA TGTGCCAGCAGCTTAGTGTCCGCAGGGGCGGGCGGGGAGCTGTTTTTT. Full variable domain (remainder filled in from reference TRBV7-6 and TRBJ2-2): GAGVSQSPRYKVTKRGQDVALRCDPISGHVSLYWYRQALGQGPEFLTYFNYEAQQDKSGLPNDRFSAERPEGSISTLTIQRTEQRDSAMYRCASSLVSAGAGGELFFGEGSRLTVL.

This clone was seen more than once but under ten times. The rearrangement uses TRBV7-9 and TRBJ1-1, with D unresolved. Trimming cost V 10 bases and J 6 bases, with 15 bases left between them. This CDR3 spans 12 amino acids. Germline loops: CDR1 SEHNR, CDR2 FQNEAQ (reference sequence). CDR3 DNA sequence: TGTGCCACCTCCTTACTAGTCCCTGAAGCTTTCTTT. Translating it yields CATSLLVPEAFF.

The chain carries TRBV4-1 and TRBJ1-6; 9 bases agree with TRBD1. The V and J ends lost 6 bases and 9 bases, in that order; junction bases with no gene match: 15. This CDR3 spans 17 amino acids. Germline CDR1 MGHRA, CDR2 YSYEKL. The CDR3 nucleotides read TGCGCCAGCAGTCAGGGGACCGGGACAGGGCTTATTTCACCCCTCCACTTT. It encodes CASSQGTGTGLISPLHF.

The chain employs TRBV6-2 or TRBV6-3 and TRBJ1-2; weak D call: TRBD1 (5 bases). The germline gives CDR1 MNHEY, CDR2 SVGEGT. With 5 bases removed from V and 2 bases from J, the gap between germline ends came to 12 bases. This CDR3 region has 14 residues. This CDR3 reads CASSTGIRNYGYTF. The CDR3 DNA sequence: TGTGCCAGCAGTACAGGTATCCGGAACTATGGCTACACCTTC.

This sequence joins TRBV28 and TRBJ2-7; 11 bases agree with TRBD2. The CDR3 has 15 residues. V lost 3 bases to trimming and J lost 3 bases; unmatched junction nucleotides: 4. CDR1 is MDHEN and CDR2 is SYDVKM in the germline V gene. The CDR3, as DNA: TGTGCCAGCAGTTTGCCTAGCGGGAGGTTCTACGAGCAGTACTTC. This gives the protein CASSLPSGRFYEQYF.

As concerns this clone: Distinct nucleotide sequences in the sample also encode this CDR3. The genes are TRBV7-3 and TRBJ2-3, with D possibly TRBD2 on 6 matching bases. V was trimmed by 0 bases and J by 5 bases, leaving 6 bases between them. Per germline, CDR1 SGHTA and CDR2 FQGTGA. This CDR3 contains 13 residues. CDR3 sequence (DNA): TGTGCCAGCAGCTTAACTAGCGGAGATACGCAGTATTTT. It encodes CASSLTSGDTQYF.